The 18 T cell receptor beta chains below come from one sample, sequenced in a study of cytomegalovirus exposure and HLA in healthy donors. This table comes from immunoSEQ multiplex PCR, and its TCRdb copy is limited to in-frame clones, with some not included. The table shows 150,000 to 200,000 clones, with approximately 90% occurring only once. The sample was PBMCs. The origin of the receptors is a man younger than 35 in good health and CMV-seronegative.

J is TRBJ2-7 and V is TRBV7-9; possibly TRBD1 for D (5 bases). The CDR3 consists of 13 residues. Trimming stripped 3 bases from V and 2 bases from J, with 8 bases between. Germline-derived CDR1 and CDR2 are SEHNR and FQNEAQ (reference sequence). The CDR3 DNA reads TGTGCCAGCAGCTTCGACAGCACCTACGAGCAGTACTTC. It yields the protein CASSFDSTYEQYF.

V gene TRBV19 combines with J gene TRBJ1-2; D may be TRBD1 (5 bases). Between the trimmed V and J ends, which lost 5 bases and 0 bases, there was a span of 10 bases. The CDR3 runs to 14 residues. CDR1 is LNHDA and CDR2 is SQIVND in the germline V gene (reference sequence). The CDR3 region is CASSPQDTNYGYTF. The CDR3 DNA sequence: TGTGCCAGTAGTCCTCAGGACACTAACTATGGCTACACCTTC.

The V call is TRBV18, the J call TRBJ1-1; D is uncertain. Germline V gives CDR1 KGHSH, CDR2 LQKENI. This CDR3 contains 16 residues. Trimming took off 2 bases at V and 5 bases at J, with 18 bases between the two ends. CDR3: CASSPGEWEGRTEAFF. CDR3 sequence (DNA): TGTGCCAGCTCACCAGGGGAGTGGGAAGGTCGGACTGAAGCTTTCTTT.

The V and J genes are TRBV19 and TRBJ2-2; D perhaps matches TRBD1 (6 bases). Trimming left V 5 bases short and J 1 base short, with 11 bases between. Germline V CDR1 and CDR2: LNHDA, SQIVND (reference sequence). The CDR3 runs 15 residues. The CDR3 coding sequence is TGTGCCAGTAGTTACAGGGCGGGGAACACCGGGGAGCTGTTTTTT. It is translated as CASSYRAGNTGELFF.

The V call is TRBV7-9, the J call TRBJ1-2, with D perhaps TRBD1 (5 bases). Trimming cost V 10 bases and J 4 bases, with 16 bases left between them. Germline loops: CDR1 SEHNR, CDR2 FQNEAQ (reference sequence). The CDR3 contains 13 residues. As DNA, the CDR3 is TGTGCCACGCCCGGGCAGGGAAGCTATGGCTACACCTTC. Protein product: CATPGQGSYGYTF.

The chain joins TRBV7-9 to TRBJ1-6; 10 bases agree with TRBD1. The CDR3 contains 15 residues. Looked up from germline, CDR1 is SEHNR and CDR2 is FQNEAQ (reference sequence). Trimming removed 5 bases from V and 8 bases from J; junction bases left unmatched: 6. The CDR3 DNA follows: TGTGCCAGCAGCCCCCGGGACAGGGGAGATTCACCCCTCCACTTT. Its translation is CASSPRDRGDSPLHF.

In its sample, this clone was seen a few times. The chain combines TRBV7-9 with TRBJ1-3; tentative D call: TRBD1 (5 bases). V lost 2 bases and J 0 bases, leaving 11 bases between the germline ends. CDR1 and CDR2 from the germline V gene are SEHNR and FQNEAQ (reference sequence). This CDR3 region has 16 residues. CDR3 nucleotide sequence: TGTGCCAGCAGCTTATTGGGGCAGGCCTCTGGAAACACCATATATTTT. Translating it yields CASSLLGQASGNTIYF.

CDR3 bases: TGTGCCAGCACTCAGGGGATAGGCACTGAAGCTTTCTTT. Translated: CASTQGIGTEAFF. The rearrangement joins TRBV6-6 to TRBJ1-1; D possibly corresponds to TRBD1 (6 bases). Germline-derived CDR1 and CDR2 are MNHNY and SVGAGI (reference sequence). The V end lost 7 bases, the J end lost 4 bases, and 13 bases lay between the germline ends. The CDR3 length is 13 residues.

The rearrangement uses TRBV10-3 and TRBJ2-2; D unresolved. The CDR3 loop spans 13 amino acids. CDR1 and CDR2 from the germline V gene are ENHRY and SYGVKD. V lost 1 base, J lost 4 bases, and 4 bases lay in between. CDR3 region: CAISEYGTGELFF. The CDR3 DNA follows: TGTGCCATCAGTGAGTACGGCACCGGGGAGCTGTTTTTT.

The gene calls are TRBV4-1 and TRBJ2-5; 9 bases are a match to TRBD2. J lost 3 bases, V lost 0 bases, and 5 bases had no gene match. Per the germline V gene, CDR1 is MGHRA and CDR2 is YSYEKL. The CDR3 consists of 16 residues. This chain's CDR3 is CASSQDLIAGEETQYF. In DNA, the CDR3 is TGCGCCAGCAGCCAAGATTTGATAGCGGGAGAAGAGACCCAGTACTTC.

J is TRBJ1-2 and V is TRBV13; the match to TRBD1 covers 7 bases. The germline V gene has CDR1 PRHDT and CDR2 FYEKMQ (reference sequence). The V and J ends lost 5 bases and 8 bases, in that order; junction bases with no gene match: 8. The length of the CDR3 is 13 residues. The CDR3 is CASSGQGVDGYTF. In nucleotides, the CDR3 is TGTGCCAGCAGCGGGCAGGGGGTCGACGGCTACACCTTC.

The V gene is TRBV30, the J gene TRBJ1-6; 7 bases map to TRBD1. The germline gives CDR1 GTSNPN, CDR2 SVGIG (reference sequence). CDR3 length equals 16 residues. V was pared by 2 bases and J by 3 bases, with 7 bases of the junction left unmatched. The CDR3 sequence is CAWSSTGTFYNSPLHF. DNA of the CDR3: TGTGCCTGGAGTTCGACAGGGACCTTCTATAATTCACCCCTCCACTTT. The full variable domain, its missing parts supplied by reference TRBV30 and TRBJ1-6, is SQTIHQWPATLVQPVGSPLSLECTVEGTSNPNLYWYRQAAGRGLQLLFYSVGIGQISSEVPQNLSASRPQDRQFILSSKKLLLSDSGFYLCAWSSTGTFYNSPLHFGNGTRLTVT.

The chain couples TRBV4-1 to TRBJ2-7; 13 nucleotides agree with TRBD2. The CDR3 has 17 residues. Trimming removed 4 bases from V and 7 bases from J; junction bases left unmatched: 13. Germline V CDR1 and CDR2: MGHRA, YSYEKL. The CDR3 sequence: CASSPMGAGTSGDEQYV. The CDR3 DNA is TGCGCCAGCAGCCCTATGGGGGCCGGGACTAGCGGGGATGAGCAGTACGTC.

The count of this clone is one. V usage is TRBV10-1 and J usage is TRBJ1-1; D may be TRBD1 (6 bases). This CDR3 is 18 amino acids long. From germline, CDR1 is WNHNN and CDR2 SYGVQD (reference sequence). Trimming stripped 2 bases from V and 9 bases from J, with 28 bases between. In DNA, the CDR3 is TGCGCCAGCAGTGAGGGGTGGTCAGGGGAGACCCTTCCAGAAAAAGCTTTCTTT. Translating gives CASSEGWSGETLPEKAFF.

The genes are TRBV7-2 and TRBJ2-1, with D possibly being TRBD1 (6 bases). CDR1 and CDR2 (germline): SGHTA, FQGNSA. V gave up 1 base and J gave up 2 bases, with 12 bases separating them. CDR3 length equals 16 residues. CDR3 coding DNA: TGTGCCAGCAGCTTAGTAGGGGGAAGAGCCTACAATGAGCAGTTCTTC. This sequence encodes CASSLVGGRAYNEQFF.

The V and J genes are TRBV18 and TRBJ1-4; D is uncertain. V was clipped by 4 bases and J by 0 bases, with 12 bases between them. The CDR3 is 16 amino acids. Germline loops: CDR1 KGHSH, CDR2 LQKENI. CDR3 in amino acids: CASSLTRGATNEKLFF. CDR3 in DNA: TGTGCCAGCTCACTAACCAGAGGTGCAACTAATGAAAAACTGTTTTTT.

CDR3 sequence: CASSLALSPYEQYF. CDR3 sequence (DNA): TGTGCCAGCAGCTTGGCCCTCTCTCCCTACGAGCAGTACTTC. The V call is TRBV5-4, the J call TRBJ2-7; no clear D. Germline V gives CDR1 SGHNT, CDR2 YYREEE (reference sequence). This CDR3 is built from 14 residues. V was trimmed by 0 bases and J by 2 bases, leaving 9 bases between them.

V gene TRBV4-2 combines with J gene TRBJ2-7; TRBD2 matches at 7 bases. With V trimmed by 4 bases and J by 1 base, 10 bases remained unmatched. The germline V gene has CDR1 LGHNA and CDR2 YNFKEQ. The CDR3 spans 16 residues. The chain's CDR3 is CASSPQGLAVSYEQYF. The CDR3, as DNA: TGTGCCAGCAGCCCCCAAGGGCTAGCGGTTTCCTACGAGCAGTACTTC.